The clone carrying this TCR beta chain was seen a handful of times. The data are from a study of T-cell reconstitution after alpha-beta-depleted transplantation in children. Germline V gene sequence: CDR1 LGHNA, CDR2 YSLEER. V was clipped by 3 bases and J by 3 bases; unmatched bases: 6. The CDR3 length is 15 residues. The authors prepared the TCRbeta library with unique molecular identifiers. MiXCR, run by TCRdb on the PCR reads, gives a single entry per CDR3 protein. The data contain around 440,000 distinct CDR3 sequences, around 15% of them singletons. This receptor was taken from a boy younger than two who had a stem cell transplant for Wiskott-Aldrich syndrome, so the T cells may come from the graft donor. The chain carries TRBV4-3 and TRBJ2-7; 9 positions match TRBD1. Sample: PBMCs, mostly from graft donor cells, taken 360 days after TCRalphabeta/CD19-depleted stem cell transplant. The CDR3 loop is CASSHRTGDFYEQYF. In DNA, the CDR3 is TGCGCCAGCAGCCATCGGACAGGGGACTTCTACGAGCAGTACTTC.